A single sample gave rise to the 29 T cell receptor beta chains below, sequenced in a study of shared clonotypes between healthy human individuals. Sequencing was performed with immunoSEQ multiplex PCR; in TCRdb, only in-frame clones are kept and a portion is missing. The sample shows roughly 520,000 clones, 95% to 97% of them seen only once. Specimen: naive CD4+ T cells sorted from blood. Stated subset: CD45RA+ positively selected. These receptors came from a woman in her 30s in good health.

The sample holds one count of this clone. This chain connects TRBV5-4 to TRBJ2-7, with 7 nucleotides matching TRBD2. The junction had 6 bases not matched to a gene; V was cut back by 1 base and J by 5 bases. CDR1 is SGHNT, CDR2 YYREEE, per germline (reference sequence). CDR3 length: 14 residues. CDR3 coding DNA: TGTGCCAGCAGCTTGCCGGGAGGCATGAACGAGCAGTACTTC. It is translated as CASSLPGGMNEQYF.

The rearrangement links TRBV2 to TRBJ1-5; D call uncertain. The germline V and J ends were trimmed by 1 base and 1 base, with 2 bases remaining between them. CDR1 is SNHLY, CDR2 FYNNEI, per germline. The CDR3 totals 13 residues. The CDR3 nucleotides read TGTGCCAGCAGTGAAGAGAGCAATCAGCCCCAGCATTTT. As protein: CASSEESNQPQHF.

The CDR3 nucleotides are TGCGCCAGCAGCCCGGATAATGAGCAGTTCTTC. Amino acid sequence: CASSPDNEQFF. The chain is built from TRBV5-1 and TRBJ2-1, with unresolved D. Germline V CDR1 and CDR2: SGHRS, YFSETQ. V shed 4 bases and J shed 7 bases, with 6 bases lying between them. There are 11 residues in the CDR3.

This sequence joins TRBV30 and TRBJ2-2, with TRBD1 as a possible D gene (5 bases). The V gene's germline CDR1 is GTSNPN and CDR2 SVGIG (reference sequence). Trimming shortened V by 3 bases and J by 1 base, and 12 bases separated the two germline ends. The CDR3 contains 15 residues. The CDR3 region is CAWSNDRGNTGELFF. CDR3 bases: TGTGCCTGGAGCAACGACAGAGGGAACACCGGGGAGCTGTTTTTT.

In this sample, this clone turned up a few times. The CDR3 reads CASSRLRASGSYEQYF. CDR3 bases: TGTGCCAGTAGCCGTCTGAGGGCTAGCGGGAGCTACGAGCAGTACTTC. The chain combines TRBV19 with TRBJ2-7; 10 nucleotides line up with TRBD2. V lost 6 bases and J lost 3; bases outside the gene matches: 11. Germline V gives CDR1 LNHDA, CDR2 SQIVND (reference sequence). The CDR3 contains 16 residues.

The chain carries TRBV7-9 and TRBJ2-1, with 9 bases matching TRBD2. Looked up from germline, CDR1 is SEHNR and CDR2 is FQNEAQ (reference sequence). The J segment lost 9 bases and the V segment lost 0 bases, leaving 6 bases of the junction unmatched. CDR3 length: 15 amino acids. CDR3 sequence reads: CASSLAGLASGEQFF. CDR3 in DNA: TGTGCCAGCAGCTTAGCGGGACTAGCCTCAGGTGAGCAGTTCTTC.

The chain has TRBV4-1 and TRBJ2-1; D call uncertain. From germline, CDR1 is MGHRA and CDR2 YSYEKL. The CDR3 totals 17 residues. Between the trimmed V and J ends, which lost 1 base and 5 bases, there was a span of 18 bases. CDR3: CASSQGIGQRADNEQFF. CDR3 DNA sequence: TGCGCCAGCAGCCAAGGAATAGGGCAAAGGGCGGACAATGAGCAGTTCTTC.

The chain recombines TRBV27 with TRBJ2-5; TRBD1 matches 7 bases. The CDR3 has 11 residues. Per germline, CDR1 MNHEY and CDR2 SMNVEV (reference sequence). The V segment lost 0 bases and the J segment 14 bases; nucleotides outside the gene matches: 3. CDR3 bases: TGTGCCAGCAGTTTATCCGGACAGGAATACTTC. Protein product: CASSLSGQEYF.

In the case of this clone: A read error may account for a junction end that differs from germline. This rearrangement joins TRBV2 to TRBJ2-7, with no clear D. Looked up from germline, CDR1 is SNHLY and CDR2 is FYNNEI. The CDR3 is made up of 12 amino acids. CDR3 bases: TGTGCCAGCGGTGACACGATCTACGAGCAGTACTTC. As protein: CASGDTIYEQYF.

This chain uses TRBV9 with TRBJ2-5; D gene unclear. The J call could be wrong; TRBJ2-7 is a better fit for the DNA end. Germline V CDR1 and CDR2: SGDLS, YYNGEE. CDR3 length: 12 amino acids. CDR3 amino acids: CASSASSYEQYF. In nucleotides, the CDR3 is TGTGCCAGCAGCGCGAGCTCCTACGAGCAGTACTTC.

The chain carries TRBV5-1 and TRBJ2-3; 8 bases fit TRBD1. The trim removed 5 bases at V and 3 bases at J, leaving 8 bases unmatched. Germline CDR1 and CDR2: SGHRS and YFSETQ. This CDR3 contains 15 residues. This CDR3 reads CASSFGDRNTDTQYF. CDR3 nucleotides: TGCGCCAGCAGTTTTGGGGACAGGAATACAGATACGCAGTATTTT. The entire variable domain, with the rest obtained from reference TRBV5-1 and TRBJ2-3, is as follows: KAGVTQTPRYLIKTRGQQVTLSCSPISGHRSVSWYQQTPGQGLQFLFEYFSETQRNKGNFPGRFSGRQFSNSRSEMNVSTLELGDSALYLCASSFGDRNTDTQYFGPGTRLTVL.

CDR3 nucleotide sequence: TGTGCCAGCAGTTACTCGTTCGCAGGGTCCTATGGCTACACCTTC. Protein sequence: CASSYSFAGSYGYTF. The genes are TRBV6-5 and TRBJ1-2, with D possibly TRBD1 on 5 matching bases. Per germline, CDR1 MNHEY and CDR2 SVGAGI. V was shortened by 0 bases and J by 4 bases, with 12 bases between the two germline ends. There are 15 residues in the CDR3.

V gene TRBV28 combines with J gene TRBJ1-4; no reliable D call. V shed 0 bases and J shed 2 bases, with 7 bases lying between them. The CDR3 loop spans 15 amino acids. Germline V gene lookup returns CDR1 MDHEN and CDR2 SYDVKM. CDR3 sequence reads: CASSLWGRTNEKLFF. Written as DNA, the CDR3 is TGTGCCAGCAGTTTATGGGGGAGGACTAATGAAAAACTGTTTTTT.

J is TRBJ2-7 and V is TRBV15; 7 positions match TRBD2. With 1 base clipped from V and 0 bases from J, the junction kept 6 bases outside the gene matches. The CDR3 is made up of 16 amino acids. From germline, CDR1 is LNHNV and CDR2 YYDKDF (reference sequence). The CDR3 region has the DNA TGTGCCACCAGCAGAGCGGCCAGGGAGGGCTCCTACGAGCAGTACTTC. Protein: CATSRAAREGSYEQYF.

The V gene is TRBV7-3, the J gene TRBJ2-7; the D gene is possibly TRBD1 (5 bases). CDR3 length equals 15 residues. V dropped 5 bases and J dropped 7 bases, with 21 bases sitting between them. The germline gives CDR1 SGHTA, CDR2 FQGTGA. CDR3 DNA sequence: TGTGCCAGCAGCCCTGCCTGGGCAGGGATGGAGGAGCAGTACTTC. This sequence encodes CASSPAWAGMEEQYF.

The chain joins TRBV19 to TRBJ2-1; a weak D match, TRBD2 (6 bases). Germline loops: CDR1 LNHDA, CDR2 SQIVND (reference sequence). The CDR3 covers 18 residues. Trimming pared 3 bases from V and 4 bases from J, leaving 22 bases between. The CDR3 reads CASSMLSGAGPRYNEQFF. Written as DNA, the CDR3 is TGTGCCAGTAGTATGTTGTCGGGTGCGGGACCCAGGTACAATGAGCAGTTCTTC.

The chain joins TRBV6-5 to TRBJ2-7, with TRBD1 matching 9 bases. The CDR3 runs to 15 residues. J was trimmed by 5 bases and V by 5 bases; bases with no gene match: 10. Germline values: CDR1 MNHEY, CDR2 SVGAGI. The CDR3 region has the DNA TGTGCCAGCAGTGCCCGATTGGACAGGGGACACGAGCAGTACTTC. Protein product: CASSARLDRGHEQYF.

V usage is TRBV30 and J usage is TRBJ2-2; D gene uncertain. CDR1 GTSNPN and CDR2 SVGIG come from the germline V gene (reference sequence). The CDR3 loop spans 15 amino acids. The V gene lost 1 base and the J gene lost 0 bases, with 9 bases spanning the gap. The CDR3 nucleotides read TGTGCCTGGAGTGGATTACACACGAACACCGGGGAGCTGTTTTTT. Translating it yields CAWSGLHTNTGELFF.

J is TRBJ2-2 and V is TRBV7-2, with TRBD1 matching 10 bases. V gave up 6 bases and J gave up 4 bases; unmatched junction bases: 2. This CDR3 has 14 amino acids. Germline lookup yields CDR1 SGHTA and CDR2 FQGNSA. For the CDR3, the DNA is TGTGCCAGCAGTTGGACAGGGGGCACCGGGGAGCTGTTTTTT. Translated: CASSWTGGTGELFF.

The V and J genes are TRBV27 and TRBJ2-1; 8 positions match TRBD2. In germline, CDR1 is MNHEY, CDR2 SMNVEV (reference sequence). Germline trimming cut 1 base from V and 4 bases from J; bases unmatched to any gene: 6. The CDR3 is made up of 16 amino acids. CDR3 residues: CASSLLGREVYNEQFF. CDR3 DNA sequence: TGTGCCAGCAGTTTATTGGGGCGGGAGGTTTACAATGAGCAGTTCTTC.

The chain recombines TRBV4-1 with TRBJ2-1, with D tentatively TRBD2 (7 bases). Trimming removed 3 bases at V and 9 bases at J, with 15 bases between. Germline values: CDR1 MGHRA, CDR2 YSYEKL. This CDR3 region has 14 residues. The CDR3 region has the DNA TGCGCCAGCAGCCAGACAGGACTAGTTGGTGAGCAGTTCTTC. Translation gives CASSQTGLVGEQFF.

This clone appeared once. The chain couples TRBV6-5 to TRBJ2-7; 7 nucleotides match TRBD1. The CDR3 loop spans 14 amino acids. Per the germline V gene, CDR1 is MNHEY and CDR2 is SVGAGI. The J segment lost 3 bases and the V segment lost 3 bases, leaving 5 bases of the junction unmatched. CDR3 loop: CASSYSGTVYEQYF. For the CDR3, the DNA is TGTGCCAGCAGTTATTCCGGGACAGTCTACGAGCAGTACTTC.

J is TRBJ1-5 and V is TRBV5-1; D unresolved. The germline CDR1 and CDR2 sequences are SGHRS and YFSETQ. The CDR3 extends over 13 amino acids. The V gene lost 0 bases and the J gene lost 7 bases, with 8 bases spanning the gap. The CDR3 spells CASSLGTGQPQHF. CDR3 nucleotides: TGCGCCAGCAGCTTGGGGACGGGCCAGCCCCAGCATTTT.

The rearrangement joins TRBV2 to TRBJ1-4, with D maybe TRBD1 (6 bases). The CDR3 spans 15 residues. Germline assignment: CDR1 SNHLY and CDR2 FYNNEI. The V gene lost 6 bases and the J gene lost 3 bases, with 14 bases spanning the gap. The CDR3: CASRRPGEANEKLFF. DNA for the CDR3: TGTGCCAGCAGGAGACCAGGGGAGGCTAATGAAAAACTGTTTTTT.

This rearrangement joins TRBV21-1 to TRBJ2-7; the listed D gene, TRBD2, was not tested against the DNA. TRBV21-1 is given as a pseudogene. The CDR3 length is 13 residues. CDR3 in DNA: TGTGCCAGCATCGGGACTTGCTCCTACGAGCAGTACTTC. Its translation: CASIGTCSYEQYF.

The rearrangement links TRBV28 to TRBJ1-4, with unresolved D. Germline loops: CDR1 MDHEN, CDR2 SYDVKM. Trimming left V 5 bases short and J 0 bases short, with 7 bases between. The CDR3 is made up of 14 amino acids. The CDR3 DNA reads TGTGCCAGCAGTGCGGCCCCAACTAATGAAAAACTGTTTTTT. This sequence encodes CASSAAPTNEKLFF.

V and J are TRBV2 and TRBJ2-3; D is undetermined. This CDR3 region has 15 residues. Deletions cut 3 bases from V and 2 bases from J, with 12 bases between. The germline V gene encodes CDR1 SNHLY and CDR2 FYNNEI. In nucleotides, the CDR3 is TGTGCCAGCAGTGACGACTCTTACATCACAGATACGCAGTATTTT. The encoded protein is CASSDDSYITDTQYF.

The chain has TRBV7-6 and TRBJ2-3; 7 nucleotides agree with TRBD2. With V trimmed by 0 bases and J by 6 bases, 9 bases remained unmatched. Germline lookup yields CDR1 SGHVS and CDR2 FNYEAQ. The CDR3 contains 16 residues. The CDR3 is CASSLASAGLGDTQYF. The CDR3 bases are TGTGCCAGCAGCTTAGCGTCAGCGGGGTTGGGGGATACGCAGTATTTT. Full variable domain (rest looked up from reference TRBV7-6 and TRBJ2-3): GAGVSQSPRYKVTKRGQDVALRCDPISGHVSLYWYRQALGQGPEFLTYFNYEAQQDKSGLPNDRFSAERPEGSISTLTIQRTEQRDSAMYRCASSLASAGLGDTQYFGPGTRLTVL.

The chain carries TRBV19 and TRBJ1-4; D remains unclear. The ends were cut back, 6 bases at V and 7 bases at J, with 12 bases in the middle. The CDR3 sequence is 13 residues long. Germline-derived CDR1 and CDR2 are LNHDA and SQIVND (reference sequence). The chain's CDR3 is CASRQSGSEKLFF. CDR3 DNA sequence: TGTGCCAGTAGACAAAGTGGGAGTGAAAAACTGTTTTTT.